The TCR beta chain described here comes from a study of post-analysis software for immune sequencing data. General study findings and limits: Patients used about 5 TRBV segments, including TRBV5-6, TRBV5-1 and TRBV20-1, more often than controls. Normalized Chao1 diversity in multiple sclerosis patients fell significantly below that of controls.

Unique molecular identifiers had been added to the TCR beta cDNA libraries. TCRdb reprocessed the PCR reads via MiXCR and lists one record per CDR3 protein. The sample includes fewer than 850,000 distinct CDR3 sequences, less than 35% seen only once; the top ten take around 0.55%. This clonotype was counted between two and nine times. Its antigen is unknown. V was cut by 7 bases and J by 2 bases, with 12 bases left in between. There are 14 residues in the CDR3. The germline V gene encodes CDR1 MNHEY and CDR2 SVGAGI. The clonotype originates from a girl under 18 with multiple sclerosis. Sequencing input: blood. The chain links TRBV6-5 to TRBJ2-1, with no clear D. CDR3: CASTANPAYNEQFF. CDR3 coding DNA: TGTGCCAGCACCGCGAACCCAGCCTACAATGAGCAGTTCTTC.